This T cell receptor beta chain was identified in a study of blood T cell repertoires in COVID-19. CDR3 length: 14 amino acids. Trimming at V came to 5 bases and at J to 4 bases, leaving 5 bases not matched to a gene. The germline V gene has CDR1 SGHNT and CDR2 YENEEA. Using immunoSEQ multiplex PCR, the repertoire was profiled, and TCRdb retains in-frame clones only, with some absent. The repertoire holds about 130,000 clones, with around 82% as singletons. Sequencing was performed on peripheral blood. The chain couples TRBV11-3 to TRBJ2-5; 9 bases fit TRBD2. This clonotype was sampled from a man younger than 45 with COVID-19, enrolled during active disease. The chain's CDR3 is CASSISGGGETQYF. In DNA, the CDR3 is TGTGCCAGCAGCATTAGCGGGGGAGGAGAGACCCAGTACTTC.